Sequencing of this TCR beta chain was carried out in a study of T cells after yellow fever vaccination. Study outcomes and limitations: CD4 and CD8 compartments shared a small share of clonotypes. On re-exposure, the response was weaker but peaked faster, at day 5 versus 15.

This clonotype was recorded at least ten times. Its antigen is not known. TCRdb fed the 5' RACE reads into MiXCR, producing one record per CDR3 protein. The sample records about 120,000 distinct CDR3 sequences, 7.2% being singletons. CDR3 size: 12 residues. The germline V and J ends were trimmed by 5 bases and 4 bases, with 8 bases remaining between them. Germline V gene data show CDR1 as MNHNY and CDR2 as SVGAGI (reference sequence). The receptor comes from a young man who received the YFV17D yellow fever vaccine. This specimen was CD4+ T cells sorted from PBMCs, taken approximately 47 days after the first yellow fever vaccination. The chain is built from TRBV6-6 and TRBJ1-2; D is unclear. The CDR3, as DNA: TGTGCCAGCAGTCCGGCCACCTATGGCTACACCTTC. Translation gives CASSPATYGYTF.